These 27 T cell receptor beta chains came from one sample sequenced in a study of shared clonotypes between healthy human individuals (dated by TCRdb to the early 2020s). The library was produced with the immunoSEQ multiplex PCR assay. Entries here come from immuneACCESS through TCRdb and include only in-frame sequences with V and J called. Some clones fail to appear in such tables; in the studies checked, an unresolved V gene covers under half of the shortfall, and the cause of the remainder is unknown. Within this sample are roughly 2,000,000 clones, with about 95% of them counted one time only. 1% to 1.5% of the sample comes from the top ten. CD8 naive samples consisted of CD45RO-negative cells that were positively selected for CCR7, yielding a CD45RA+CCR7+ population without TemRA cells. Input material: naive CD8+ T cells sorted from blood. The intended sense of this specimen's cell subset or site label: CD45RA+CCR7+. These TCRs come from a man younger than 35 in good health.

The rearrangement uses TRBV5-8 and TRBJ2-7; 7 nucleotides align to TRBD1. J lost 3 bases, V lost 0 bases, and 9 bases had no gene match. This CDR3 spans 16 amino acids. Germline CDR1 is SGHTS and CDR2 is YDEGEE. The chain's CDR3 is CASSLATGQSFYEQYF. The CDR3 coding sequence is TGTGCCAGCAGCTTGGCGACGGGACAGAGTTTCTACGAGCAGTACTTC.

The V and J genes are TRBV25-1 and TRBJ2-3; a weak D match, TRBD1 (5 bases). Germline V gene data show CDR1 as MGHDK and CDR2 as SYGVNS. V dropped 4 bases and J dropped 2 bases, with 19 bases sitting between them. There are 17 residues in the CDR3. Written as DNA, the CDR3 is TGTGCCAGCAGTGGAGGACAAACATTCCTAAACACAGATACGCAGTATTTT. Amino acid sequence: CASSGGQTFLNTDTQYF.

The V call is TRBV7-3, the J call TRBJ1-1; D perhaps matches TRBD1 (5 bases). Trimming shortened V by 1 base and J by 2 bases, and 14 bases separated the two germline ends. The CDR3 is 16 residues long. Germline CDR1 SGHTA, CDR2 FQGTGA. The CDR3 loop is CASSLIGIGTNTEAFF. In nucleotides, the CDR3 is TGTGCCAGCAGCTTAATAGGTATTGGGACTAACACTGAAGCTTTCTTT.

This chain connects TRBV13 to TRBJ2-7; TRBD2 aligns across 14 bases. Germline CDR1 PRHDT, CDR2 FYEKMQ (reference sequence). The junction had 9 bases not matched to a gene; V was cut back by 5 bases and J by 0 bases. CDR3 size: 18 residues. In DNA form, the CDR3 reads TGTGCCAGCAGCACAACCGGACTAGCGGGAGGTTCCTCCTACGAGCAGTACTTC. Residues: CASSTTGLAGGSSYEQYF.

The gene calls are TRBV9 and TRBJ1-1; 7 bases are shared with TRBD1. CDR3 length: 15 residues. Trimming at V came to 4 bases and at J to 0 bases, leaving 6 bases not matched to a gene. CDR1 and CDR2 from the germline V gene are SGDLS and YYNGEE. The DNA of the CDR3 is TGTGCCAGCAGCTTCGCAGGGGGTATGAACACTGAAGCTTTCTTT. Its protein product is CASSFAGGMNTEAFF.

The chain joins TRBV29-1 to TRBJ2-1; TRBD1 is a possible D gene (5 bases). This CDR3 region has 14 residues. CDR1 and CDR2 (germline): SQVTM, ANQGSEA. With 1 base removed from V and 9 bases from J, the gap between germline ends came to 16 bases. CDR3 sequence: CSVEGGWGVGEQFF. The CDR3 DNA follows: TGCAGCGTTGAAGGGGGATGGGGCGTCGGTGAGCAGTTCTTC.

This clone has a single count. The genes are TRBV28 and TRBJ2-7, with 9 bases matching TRBD1. The CDR3 runs 15 residues. V lost 5 bases, J lost 1 base, and 6 bases stayed unmatched. Germline-derived CDR1 and CDR2 are MDHEN and SYDVKM. CDR3 sequence reads: CASSHPGQGSYEQYF. In nucleotides, the CDR3 is TGTGCCAGCAGTCACCCGGGACAGGGTTCCTACGAGCAGTACTTC.

The chain carries TRBV4-3 and TRBJ2-1, with D possibly TRBD2 on 6 matching bases. Germline CDR1 reads LGHNA; CDR2 reads YSLEER. The CDR3 runs to 17 residues. The V end was cut by 2 bases, the J end by 0 bases, with 14 bases between. This CDR3 reads CASSQRTYGSSYNEQFF. The CDR3 DNA is TGCGCCAGCAGCCAAAGAACGTACGGGAGCTCCTACAATGAGCAGTTCTTC.

The rearrangement joins TRBV12-5 to TRBJ1-2; TRBD1 matches 7 bases. This CDR3 contains 13 residues. V gave up 6 bases and J gave up 1 base; unmatched junction bases: 2. Germline CDR1 is LGHNT and CDR2 is FRNRAP. CDR3 DNA sequence: TGTGCTAGTGGCAGACAGGGTAACTATGGCTACACCTTC. Protein: CASGRQGNYGYTF.

The chain joins TRBV15 to TRBJ1-5; D possibly corresponds to TRBD1 (5 bases). Looked up from germline, CDR1 is LNHNV and CDR2 is YYDKDF (reference sequence). This CDR3 region has 13 residues. V shed 0 bases and J shed 11 bases, with 11 bases lying between them. CDR3 DNA sequence: TGTGCCACCAGCAGAGATTATTTGGGGGCCCAGCATTTT. It codes for CATSRDYLGAQHF.

CDR3 sequence (DNA): TGTGCCAGCAGTGAGCAAACTAGCGACGAGCAGTACTTC. It codes for CASSEQTSDEQYF. This chain connects TRBV6-6 to TRBJ2-7; 7 bases agree with TRBD2. Germline assignment: CDR1 MNHNY and CDR2 SVGAGI (reference sequence). The V segment lost 5 bases and the J segment 5 bases; nucleotides outside the gene matches: 6. CDR3 length equals 13 residues.

The gene calls are TRBV7-2 and TRBJ2-3; D tentatively reads TRBD1 or TRBD2 (5 bases each). The CDR3 covers 13 residues. V lost 4 bases and J lost 6, with 11 bases in between. Germline V lookup: CDR1 SGHTA, CDR2 FQGNSA. The CDR3 region has the DNA TGTGCCAGCAGCTCCTGGGGGTGGGATACGCAGTATTTT. As protein: CASSSWGWDTQYF.

The chain links TRBV4-2 to TRBJ2-1, with D perhaps matching TRBD1 or TRBD2 (5 bases each). The CDR3 length is 12 residues. From germline, CDR1 is LGHNA and CDR2 YNFKEQ. Trimming shortened V by 5 bases and J by 15 bases, and 17 bases separated the two germline ends. The chain's CDR3 is CASSSGEGRRFF. CDR3 nucleotide sequence: TGTGCCAGCAGCTCAGGCGAGGGACGCCGGTTCTTC.

The rearrangement uses TRBV27 and TRBJ2-3, with D maybe TRBD2 (5 bases). The CDR3 is 15 residues long. Germline CDR1 reads MNHEY; CDR2 reads SMNVEV (reference sequence). V dropped 2 bases and J dropped 2 bases, with 11 bases sitting between them. The CDR3 here is CASSLAVGVTDTQYF. The CDR3 bases are TGTGCCAGCAGTTTAGCGGTCGGGGTCACAGATACGCAGTATTTT.

This chain joins TRBV13 and TRBJ2-2, with 8 bases lining up with TRBD1. Germline CDR1 PRHDT, CDR2 FYEKMQ (reference sequence). The ends lost 5 bases at V and 6 bases at J; junction bases unmatched: 5. CDR3 length: 14 residues. In DNA form, the CDR3 reads TGTGCCAGCAGCCCGGACAGGGCGGCCGGGGAGCTGTTTTTT. This gives the protein CASSPDRAAGELFF. The variable domain in full, with the rest retrieved from reference TRBV13 and TRBJ2-2, is AAGVIQSPRHLIKEKRETATLKCYPIPRHDTVYWYQQGPGQDPQFLISFYEKMQSDKGSIPDRFSAQQFSDYHSELNMSSLELGDSALYFCASSPDRAAGELFFGEGSRLTVL.

Only one count was recorded for this clone. The chain links TRBV14 to TRBJ2-1; D may be TRBD1 (6 bases). CDR1 is SGHDN, CDR2 FVKESK, per germline. The V and J ends lost 3 bases and 4 bases respectively, with 10 bases between them. CDR3 size: 14 residues. This chain's CDR3 is CASSHLDRYNEQFF. The CDR3 nucleotides read TGTGCCAGCAGCCATCTCGACAGGTACAATGAGCAGTTCTTC.

CDR3 sequence (DNA): TGTGCCAGCAGGATAGCCACATTCGGGACAGGGTTACCCTACGAGCAGTACTTC. Protein sequence: CASRIATFGTGLPYEQYF. The V gene is TRBV27, the J gene TRBJ2-7; the match to TRBD1 covers 9 bases. With V trimmed by 6 bases and J by 2 bases, 17 bases remained unmatched. The germline V gene encodes CDR1 MNHEY and CDR2 SMNVEV (reference sequence). The CDR3 length is 18 residues.

The chain combines TRBV7-6 with TRBJ1-3; D ambiguous. The CDR3 is made up of 15 amino acids. Germline assignment: CDR1 SGHVS and CDR2 FNYEAQ. V was cut by 5 bases and J by 1 base, with 12 bases left in between. CDR3 coding DNA: TGTGCCAGCAGCCAGGAGTTAGAGTCTGGAAACACCATATATTTT. This codes for CASSQELESGNTIYF.

For this clone: The same CDR3 can be traced to other DNA sequences in this sample. J is TRBJ2-1 and V is TRBV4-1, with D unresolved. Trimming shortened V by 1 base and J by 8 bases, and 6 bases separated the two germline ends. The germline V gene has CDR1 MGHRA and CDR2 YSYEKL. This CDR3 comprises 12 residues. Here the CDR3 DNA reads TGCGCCAGCAGCCAAGTTGGCGATGAGCAGTTCTTC. Its translation is CASSQVGDEQFF.

The chain is built from TRBV10-2 and TRBJ2-7; 9 positions match TRBD1. The CDR3 contains 13 residues. Looked up from germline, CDR1 is WSHSY and CDR2 is SAAADI. Trimming at V came to 5 bases and at J to 5 bases, leaving 4 bases not matched to a gene. The CDR3 bases are TGCGCCAGCAGTAGGACAGGGGTTGACGAGCAGTACTTC. Its protein product is CASSRTGVDEQYF.

Comments on this clone: Other DNA sequences from this sample encode an identical CDR3 as well. CDR3 nucleotide sequence: TGTGCCAGCAGTCCGACTCTTAGCTCCTACAATGAGCAGTTCTTC. Its protein is CASSPTLSSYNEQFF. V and J are TRBV6-5 and TRBJ2-1; no reliable D call. The CDR3 totals 15 residues. Trimming shortened V by 5 bases and J by 0 bases, and 11 bases separated the two germline ends. Germline V lookup: CDR1 MNHEY, CDR2 SVGAGI.

This clone was found once. This rearrangement joins TRBV27 to TRBJ2-7; no reliable D call. The length of the CDR3 is 14 residues. Looked up from germline, CDR1 is MNHEY and CDR2 is SMNVEV (reference sequence). With 6 bases removed from V and 3 bases from J, the gap between germline ends came to 15 bases. CDR3 amino acids: CASRGFGSDYEQYF. The DNA for the CDR3 is TGTGCCAGCAGAGGTTTCGGCAGCGACTACGAGCAGTACTTC.

The chain couples TRBV28 to TRBJ2-2; no reliable D call. The V gene lost 6 bases and the J gene lost 0 bases, with 8 bases spanning the gap. Germline loops: CDR1 MDHEN, CDR2 SYDVKM. CDR3 length: 14 residues. For the CDR3, the DNA is TGTGCCAGCAGCCCCCACACGAACACCGGGGAGCTGTTTTTT. This translates into CASSPHTNTGELFF.

The chain joins TRBV7-3 to TRBJ2-3, with 14 bases identical to TRBD2. This CDR3 is 17 amino acids long. Germline V gives CDR1 SGHTA, CDR2 FQGTGA. V was pared by 3 bases and J by 3 bases, with 5 bases of the junction left unmatched. CDR3 nucleotide sequence: TGTGCCAGCAGCTTGACTAGCGGGGGGGCGTGGACAGATACGCAGTATTTT. Residues: CASSLTSGGAWTDTQYF. Variable domain in full (rest from reference TRBV7-3 and TRBJ2-3): GAGVSQTPSNKVTEKGKYVELRCDPISGHTALYWYRQSLGQGPEFLIYFQGTGAADDSGLPNDRFFAVRPEGSVSTLKIQRTERGDSAVYLCASSLTSGGAWTDTQYFGPGTRLTVL.

The V and J genes are TRBV30 and TRBJ1-1; unclear D gene. Trimming removed 5 bases from V and 4 bases from J, with 11 bases in between. Per the germline V gene, CDR1 is GTSNPN and CDR2 is SVGIG (reference sequence). The CDR3 has 12 amino acids. CDR3 coding DNA: TGTGCCTGGGATGGGGTCTCCACTGAAGCTTTCTTT. Its translation: CAWDGVSTEAFF. Full variable domain (missing parts from reference TRBV30 and TRBJ1-1): SQTIHQWPATLVQPVGSPLSLECTVEGTSNPNLYWYRQAAGRGLQLLFYSVGIGQISSEVPQNLSASRPQDRQFILSSKKLLLSDSGFYLCAWDGVSTEAFFGQGTRLTVV.

V usage is TRBV4-2 and J usage is TRBJ2-1, with D possibly matching TRBD2 (7 bases). From germline, CDR1 is LGHNA and CDR2 YNFKEQ. Trimming removed 1 base from V and 2 bases from J, with 12 bases in between. The CDR3 extends over 16 amino acids. DNA of the CDR3: TGTGCCAGCAGCCAAGTATCGGGGGGCCCCTACAATGAGCAGTTCTTC. This encodes CASSQVSGGPYNEQFF.

The chain recombines TRBV4-3 with TRBJ2-7; D is perhaps TRBD1 (5 bases). The V end lost 0 bases, the J end lost 4 bases, and 13 bases lay between the germline ends. The CDR3 extends over 15 amino acids. Germline lookup yields CDR1 LGHNA and CDR2 YSLEER. CDR3 DNA: TGCGCCAGCAGCCAAGATCAGGGTACAAGGTACGAGCAGTACTTC. Translated: CASSQDQGTRYEQYF.